This is a list of T cell receptor beta chains from one sample in a study of T cell repertoires and HLA-DP antigens. Which antigens these TCRs recognize remains unknown. The data were produced by immunoSEQ multiplex PCR, yet TCRdb's version contains in-frame clones alone and is incomplete. Altogether approximately 110,000 clones are present, about 92% being singletons, with the ten largest covering more than 0.25%. Sequences were obtained from CD4+ T cells from PBMCs. The receptors stem from a woman aged 18-29 years in good health and CMV-seronegative. Each CDR3 is given with its conserved first and last residue. A D gene is named only where the DNA matches it firmly. A clone size is listed for some rows: how often the clone was seen (once, few, many), or a class if it is expanded.

v_call	clone_size	d_call	j_call	cdr3_aa	cdr3_nt
TRBV7-6	NA	TRBD2	TRBJ2-3	CASTLGGGRTDTQYF	TGTGCCAGCACCTTGGGCGGGGGACGCACAGATACGCAGTATTTT
TRBV4-1	NA	TRBD1	TRBJ1-5	CASSQRTGGFQPQHF	TGCGCCAGCAGCCAGCGGACAGGGGGCTTTCAGCCCCAGCATTTT
TRBV30	NA	NA	TRBJ2-1	CAWSVEGIQFF	TGTGCCTGGAGTGTAGAGGGAATTCAGTTCTTC
TRBV4-2	NA	NA	TRBJ2-5	CASSQVLQGQETQYF	TGTGCCAGCAGCCAAGTTTTACAGGGCCAAGAGACCCAGTACTTC
TRBV19	NA	TRBD1	TRBJ2-3	CASSYGQVSTDTQYF	TGTGCCAGTAGTTACGGACAGGTCAGCACAGATACGCAGTATTTT
TRBV9	NA	NA	TRBJ1-6	CASSVSPGRSNSPLHF	TGTGCCAGCAGCGTATCCCCGGGACGGTCCAATTCACCCCTCCACTTT
TRBV7-9	NA	TRBD1	TRBJ1-4	CASSLGTGYEKLFF	TGTGCCAGCAGCTTAGGGACAGGGTACGAAAAACTGTTTTTT
TRBV6-1	NA	NA	TRBJ1-1	CAGSRLWATEAFF	TGTGCCGGGTCCAGGCTGTGGGCTACTGAAGCTTTCTTT
TRBV7-6	NA	NA	TRBJ2-7	CASSRLGYEQYF	TGTGCCAGCAGCCGTTTGGGTTACGAGCAGTACTTC
TRBV28	NA	TRBD2	TRBJ2-2	CASRGGGMNTGELFF	TGTGCCAGCAGAGGCGGGGGAATGAACACCGGGGAGCTGTTTTTT
TRBV5-6	NA	TRBD1	TRBJ1-5	CASSLYQGVSNQPQHF	TGTGCCAGCAGCTTATATCAGGGGGTTAGCAATCAGCCCCAGCATTTT
TRBV7-9	NA	NA	TRBJ1-5	CASSFLGKNQPQHF	TGTGCCAGCAGCTTTCTAGGGAAGAATCAGCCCCAGCATTTT
TRBV10-1	NA	TRBD1	TRBJ2-4	CASSPDRGTSAIAKNIQYF	TGCGCCAGCAGTCCCGACAGGGGGACTTCCGCAATAGCCAAAAACATTCAGTACTTC
TRBV7-8	NA	TRBD1	TRBJ1-6	CASSLARLAGGGSPLHF	TGTGCCAGCAGCTTAGCGCGTCTGGCAGGGGGCGGTTCACCCCTCCACTTT
TRBV5-1	NA	TRBD1	TRBJ2-7	CASSLFGTDSYEQYF	TGCGCCAGCAGCTTGTTTGGGACAGACTCCTACGAGCAGTACTTC
TRBV5-1	NA	TRBD2	TRBJ2-7	CASSLAGTSGSYEQYF	TGCGCCAGCAGCTTGGCCGGGACTAGCGGGAGCTACGAGCAGTACTTC
TRBV27	NA	NA	TRBJ1-4	CASSLMGARGEKLFF	TGTGCCAGCAGTTTAATGGGGGCTAGGGGAGAAAAACTGTTTTTT
TRBV19	NA	NA	TRBJ1-4	CASSVAGREKLFF	TGTGCCAGTAGCGTAGCGGGTCGAGAAAAACTGTTTTTT
TRBV28	NA	NA	TRBJ1-1	CASRLSGGEAFF	TGTGCCAGCAGGCTGAGTGGGGGTGAAGCTTTCTTT
TRBV7-2	NA	NA	TRBJ2-4	CASSLAKNIQYF	TGTGCCAGCAGTCTAGCCAAAAACATTCAGTACTTC
TRBV28	NA	NA	TRBJ2-2	CASRRGDLDTGELFF	TGTGCCAGCAGACGAGGGGATCTGGACACCGGGGAGCTGTTTTTT
TRBV11-3	NA	NA	TRBJ1-6	CASSIRVGSPLHF	TGTGCCAGCAGCATACGAGTGGGATCACCCCTCCACTTT
TRBV29-1	once	NA	TRBJ1-1	CSPKRTVMNTEAFF	TGCAGCCCAAAGCGGACAGTCATGAACACTGAAGCTTTCTTT
TRBV15	NA	NA	TRBJ1-4	CATSRVQGGTNEKLFF	TGTGCCACCAGCAGAGTACAGGGAGGGACTAATGAAAAACTGTTTTTT
TRBV5-6	NA	TRBD1	TRBJ2-6	CASSLTGGNSGANVLTF	TGTGCCAGCAGCTTAACAGGGGGAAACTCTGGGGCCAACGTCCTGACTTTC
TRBV5-1	NA	TRBD2	TRBJ2-3	CASSLETSGSTDTQYF	TGCGCCAGCAGCTTGGAGACTAGCGGAAGCACAGATACGCAGTATTTT
TRBV25-1	once	NA	TRBJ1-4	CASSDDRFATNEKLFF	TGTGCCAGCAGTGACGATAGGTTTGCAACTAATGAAAAACTGTTTTTT
TRBV7-9	NA	TRBD1	TRBJ1-5	CASSQGTGEQEPQHF	TGTGCCAGCAGCCAAGGGACAGGCGAGCAGGAGCCCCAGCATTTT
TRBV5-4	NA	NA	TRBJ1-1	CASSLGGGVLTEAFF	TGTGCCAGCAGCTTGGGTGGGGGGGTCCTCACTGAAGCTTTCTTT
TRBV18	once	NA	TRBJ1-5	CASSPGTSGNQPQHF	TGTGCCAGCTCACCAGGGACATCGGGCAATCAGCCCCAGCATTTT
TRBV6-6	NA	TRBD1	TRBJ1-2	CASSYSDRENYGYTF	TGTGCCAGCAGTTACTCGGACAGGGAGAACTATGGCTACACCTTC
TRBV19	NA	NA	TRBJ2-6	CASSTLGANVLTF	TGTGCCAGTAGTACTCTCGGGGCCAACGTCCTGACTTTC
TRBV30	few	NA	TRBJ1-2	CAWSAGTRGNYGYTF	TGTGCCTGGAGTGCCGGGACAAGAGGGAACTATGGCTACACCTTC
TRBV11-3	NA	NA	TRBJ2-3	CASSLGGGSGTDTQYF	TGTGCCAGCAGCTTAGGAGGAGGTAGCGGCACAGATACGCAGTATTTT
TRBV11-2	NA	NA	TRBJ1-2	CASSLDPEGSLTYGYTF	TGTGCCAGCAGCTTAGATCCCGAGGGCAGTCTCACCTATGGCTACACCTTC
TRBV11-2	NA	NA	TRBJ2-2	CASSLARGAGGSTGELFF	TGTGCCAGCAGCTTAGCCCGGGGGGCAGGGGGATCGACCGGGGAGCTGTTTTTT
TRBV5-5	few	NA	TRBJ1-5	CASSLGQGRFDSNQPQHF	TGTGCCAGCAGCTTGGGGCAGGGTAGATTCGATAGCAATCAGCCCCAGCATTTT
TRBV7-2	NA	TRBD2	TRBJ2-4	CASSLGEGNIQYF	TGTGCCAGCAGCTTAGGGGAGGGAAACATTCAGTACTTC
TRBV5-1	NA	TRBD2	TRBJ2-1	CASSWGTSGSNEQFF	TGCGCCAGCAGCTGGGGGACTAGCGGGAGCAATGAGCAGTTCTTC
TRBV30	NA	TRBD1	TRBJ1-2	CAWDARPGQGNGYTF	TGTGCCTGGGACGCCCGGCCGGGACAGGGCAATGGCTACACCTTC
TRBV7-7	NA	TRBD1	TRBJ1-5	CASSSGQNQPQHF	TGTGCTAGCAGCTCGGGACAGAATCAGCCCCAGCATTTT
TRBV19	NA	NA	TRBJ2-3	CASSMVGPSTDTQYF	TGTGCCAGTAGTATGGTCGGGCCAAGCACAGATACGCAGTATTTT
TRBV29-1	NA	TRBD2	TRBJ2-3	CSVEDLTSGTDTQYF	TGCAGCGTTGAAGATCTGACTAGCGGGACAGATACGCAGTATTTT
TRBV7-9	NA	TRBD1	TRBJ2-5	CASSRLTGGGQETQYF	TGTGCCAGCAGCCGCCTGACAGGGGGTGGACAAGAGACCCAGTACTTC
TRBV2	NA	NA	TRBJ1-5	CASRDIRDQPQHF	TGTGCCAGTAGGGACATTCGGGATCAGCCCCAGCATTTT
TRBV5-1	few	NA	TRBJ1-1	CASSLVGKAAFF	TGCGCCAGCAGCTTGGTCGGGAAGGCAGCTTTCTTT
TRBV28	once	NA	TRBJ1-2	CASSEGVPFYGYTF	TGTGCCAGCAGCGAAGGGGTCCCATTCTATGGCTACACCTTC
TRBV7-2	NA	NA	TRBJ1-2	CASSSPSTALTTF	TGTGCCAGCAGCTCCCCCTCGACGGCCCTAACCACCTTC
TRBV5-1	NA	NA	TRBJ1-1	CASSLERGLGDTEAFF	TGCGCCAGCAGCTTGGAGCGGGGGTTGGGTGACACTGAAGCTTTCTTT
TRBV2	NA	TRBD1	TRBJ1-5	CASTLDRDQPQHF	TGTGCCAGCACTCTAGACAGGGACCAGCCCCAGCATTTT
TRBV2	NA	TRBD1	TRBJ2-5	CASSPDRGRETQYF	TGTGCCAGCAGTCCTGACAGGGGGCGTGAGACCCAGTACTTC
TRBV18	NA	TRBD2	TRBJ2-1	CASSHRAGGPLNSYNEQFF	TGTGCCAGCTCACACCGAGCGGGAGGGCCCCTGAATTCCTACAATGAGCAGTTCTTC
TRBV28	NA	TRBD1	TRBJ1-6	CASSLDRDNSPLHF	TGTGCCAGCAGTTTAGACAGGGATAATTCACCCCTCCACTTT
TRBV10-3	NA	NA	TRBJ2-5	CAISEGRRETQYF	TGTGCCATCAGTGAGGGCAGGCGAGAGACCCAGTACTTC
TRBV28	NA	NA	TRBJ1-2	CASSLSISLYGYTF	TGTGCCAGCAGTTTATCGATAAGTTTGTATGGCTACACCTTC
TRBV5-1	NA	TRBD2	TRBJ2-1	CASSYGTSGSLYEQFF	TGCGCCAGCAGCTACGGGACTAGCGGGAGTCTATATGAGCAGTTCTTC
TRBV6-1	once	TRBD2	TRBJ2-2	CASRTVLAGAGELFF	TGTGCCAGCAGAACCGTACTAGCGGGTGCCGGGGAGCTGTTTTTT
TRBV5-1	NA	NA	TRBJ1-5	CASSYQDKDQPQHF	TGCGCCAGCAGCTACCAGGACAAGGACCAGCCCCAGCATTTT
TRBV29-1	NA	TRBD2	TRBJ2-7	CSVQRLAGDEQYF	TGCAGCGTTCAGAGACTAGCGGGAGACGAGCAGTACTTC
TRBV6-6	NA	NA	TRBJ1-4	CASSSLRGSNEKLFF	TGTGCCAGCAGCTCACTGCGGGGGTCTAATGAAAAACTGTTTTTT